Listed below are T cell receptor beta chains from one sample, sequenced in a study of control samples from healthy donors and cancer patients. TCRdb's table, derived via immunoSEQ multiplex PCR, lists solely in-frame clones and lacks some. The sample holds around 90,000 clones, approximately 86% seen once. Sequencing used blood. All receptors come from a man younger than 40 in good health. CDR3s include the opening cysteine and the closing phenylalanine or tryptophan.

V gene,CDR3 protein
TRBV10-3,CATRGQGGGEAFF
TRBV28,CASSSKRGGRGDTQYF
TRBV11-2,CASSLDRRAAEQFF
TRBV12-3/TRBV12-4,CASSQTNYGYTF
TRBV18,CASSPPNLGGRTEAFF
TRBV7-8,CASSASSGGAGELFF
TRBV11-1,CASSLDRPVGNEQFF
TRBV19,CASSIAGGLAVNEQFF
TRBV6-5,CASSPDRLEAFF
TRBV7-8,CASSSDTSGNTEAFF
TRBV6-5,CASKLAGRANEQYF
TRBV24-1,CATSVSGANVLTF
TRBV5-5,CASSRGQGNYGYTF
TRBV28,CASSLPGQGFVNNSPLHF
TRBV19,CASSIPGPYNEQFF
TRBV11-2,CASSLGGDFGYTF
TRBV2,CASSGTANYEQYF
TRBV2,CASSQWGATAPQHF
TRBV5-4,CASSGGSGGARETQYF
TRBV24-1,CATSDSGTNYGYTF
TRBV12-3/TRBV12-4,CASGLREQFF
TRBV30,CAGQTGGNTIYF